The sample holds many counts of the clone carrying this T cell receptor beta chain. The data were obtained in a study of T-cell reconstitution after alpha-beta-depleted transplantation in children. This CDR3 contains 19 residues. V gave up 3 bases and J gave up 1 base; unmatched junction bases: 12. The library targeted TCRbeta and was prepared with unique molecular identifiers. Using its own MiXCR run on the PCR reads, TCRdb lists one record per CDR3 protein. The repertoire holds around 240,000 distinct CDR3 sequences, with more than 7.5% as singletons. The clonotype was recovered from a human donor who donated a stem cell graft to a child with SCID. The sample in question was PBMCs from the stem cell graft donor, obtained from the stem cell graft. The chain carries TRBV12-3 or TRBV12-4 and TRBJ2-5; 12 positions agree with TRBD2. The CDR3 reads CASSFGAGTSGRGQETQYF. The CDR3 bases are TGTGCCAGCAGTTTTGGGGCCGGGACTAGCGGGCGGGGCCAAGAGACCCAGTACTTC.